The 29 T cell receptor beta chains reported below all come from one sample, sequenced in a study of post-analysis software for immune sequencing data. These TCRs' antigens remain unknown. cDNA libraries for TCR beta contained unique molecular identifiers. TCRdb redid the calling of the PCR reads with MiXCR, one entry per CDR3 protein. The table has under 200,000 distinct CDR3 sequences, roughly 30% seen once. Study outcomes and limitations: Five TRBV segments occurring more often in patients than controls included TRBV5-6, TRBV5-1 and TRBV20-1.

Input material: blood. All receptors derive from a girl younger than 18 with multiple sclerosis.

The chain couples TRBV25-1 to TRBJ2-1, with 7 bases identical to TRBD2. CDR3 length: 15 residues. The germline V gene has CDR1 MGHDK and CDR2 SYGVNS. The junction had 2 bases not matched to a gene; V was cut back by 1 base and J by 2 bases. CDR3 in amino acids: CASSEFGGAYNEQFF. CDR3 nucleotides: TGTGCCAGCAGTGAATTTGGGGGGGCCTACAATGAGCAGTTCTTC.

A note on this clonotype: This sequence may be a read error, since a much larger clone differs from it by one base. The CDR3, as DNA: TGTGCCAGCAGTCCCGGGACAGTGAAAACCCCAAGTAATGAAAAACTGTTTTTT. As protein: CASSPGTVKTPSNEKLFF. The J gene is TRBJ1-4, the V gene TRBV28, with 7 bases lining up with TRBD1. V lost 5 bases and J lost 4; bases outside the gene matches: 16. In germline, CDR1 is MDHEN, CDR2 SYDVKM. This CDR3 spans 18 amino acids. The complete variable domain, with remaining parts taken from reference TRBV28 and TRBJ1-4, reads DVKVTQSSRYLVKRTGEKVFLECVQDMDHENMFWYRQDPGLGLRLIYFSYDVKMKEKGDIPEGYSVSREKKERFSLILESASTNQTSMYLCASSPGTVKTPSNEKLFFGSGTQLSVL.

The chain employs TRBV5-1 and TRBJ2-1; D might be TRBD1 or TRBD2, each matching 6 bases. With 0 bases removed from V and 13 bases from J, the gap between germline ends came to 20 bases. The CDR3 loop spans 15 amino acids. Looked up from germline, CDR1 is SGHRS and CDR2 is YFSETQ. The CDR3 DNA reads TGCGCCAGCAGCTTGGGACAAAGGGGGGAAGAGACCCAGTTCTTC. Protein sequence: CASSLGQRGEETQFF.

This clonotype appeared a single time. The chain combines TRBV25-1 with TRBJ2-3; D is possibly TRBD1 (7 bases). The germline V gene encodes CDR1 MGHDK and CDR2 SYGVNS. V was cut by 4 bases and J by 4 bases, with 15 bases left in between. The CDR3 consists of 15 residues. The CDR3: CASSADRASADTQYF. Written as DNA, the CDR3 is TGTGCCAGCAGTGCCGACAGGGCTAGCGCAGATACGCAGTATTTT.

This rearrangement joins TRBV18 to TRBJ2-1, with TRBD2 matching 7 bases. V lost 6 bases and J lost 11; bases outside the gene matches: 13. This CDR3 is built from 14 residues. Germline V gene data show CDR1 as KGHSH and CDR2 as LQKENI. CDR3 sequence reads: CASSWDYPRNKQFF. The CDR3 nucleotides read TGTGCCAGCTCTTGGGACTACCCTAGGAATAAGCAGTTCTTC.

This clonotype was detected many times. The chain uses TRBV6-5 and TRBJ2-7, with a weak D call TRBD2 (5 bases). Germline-derived CDR1 and CDR2 are MNHEY and SVGAGI. CDR3 length equals 14 residues. V was clipped by 2 bases and J by 2 bases, with 10 bases between them. CDR3 DNA sequence: TGTGCCAGCAGTTACACACTAGGGACCTACGAGCAGTACTTC. As protein: CASSYTLGTYEQYF.

There are a few counts of this clonotype. A read error may be the cause here, since a much bigger clone is one base away. V gene TRBV5-1 combines with J gene TRBJ2-3; possible D gene TRBD1, 6 bases. V dropped 1 base and J dropped 8 bases, with 14 bases sitting between them. Germline-derived CDR1 and CDR2 are SGHRS and YFSETQ. The CDR3 spans 14 residues. The CDR3 here is CASSLQSGEGTQYF. The CDR3 DNA reads TGCGCCAGCAGCTTGCAGTCAGGGGAAGGTACGCAGTATTTT.

This clonotype was detected ten times or more. V usage is TRBV20-1 and J usage is TRBJ2-5; 13 bases are shared with TRBD2. Germline V lookup: CDR1 DFQATT, CDR2 SNEGSKA (reference sequence). V dropped 6 bases and J dropped 4; count of bases not matched to a gene: 11. The CDR3 covers 16 residues. The CDR3 here is CSAPDERLAGGETQYF. For the CDR3, the DNA is TGCAGTGCGCCGGACGAAAGACTAGCGGGAGGAGAGACCCAGTACTTC.

Many counts were recorded for this clonotype. V usage is TRBV20-1 and J usage is TRBJ2-3, with a weak D call TRBD2 (6 bases). CDR1 is DFQATT, CDR2 SNEGSKA, per germline (reference sequence). The CDR3 runs to 14 residues. The V gene lost 1 base and the J gene lost 4 bases, with 12 bases spanning the gap. The CDR3 DNA sequence: TGCAGTGCTAGAGTTGTGGAGGGAGCAGATACGCAGTATTTT. Amino acids: CSARVVEGADTQYF.

This clonotype was detected ten times or more. The chain has TRBV12-3 or TRBV12-4 and TRBJ1-2; D is uncertain. The V gene lost 3 bases and the J gene lost 8 bases, with 13 bases spanning the gap. This CDR3 comprises 13 residues. This CDR3 reads CASSFYGSGGYTF. CDR3 nucleotide sequence: TGTGCCAGCAGTTTCTATGGGTCTGGAGGCTACACCTTC.

This clonotype appeared a few times. V and J are TRBV14 and TRBJ2-1; TRBD1 matches 10 bases. Germline assignment: CDR1 SGHDN and CDR2 FVKESK. The CDR3 totals 14 residues. Losses at the gene ends were 3 bases for V and 10 bases for J; bases not matched to a gene: 6. The CDR3 here is CASSQDRGSWEQFF. CDR3 in DNA: TGTGCCAGCAGCCAGGACAGGGGGTCTTGGGAGCAGTTCTTC.

The rearrangement links TRBV20-1 to TRBJ1-5; D remains ambiguous. This CDR3 region has 13 residues. CDR1 and CDR2 (germline): DFQATT, SNEGSKA (reference sequence). V was cut by 6 bases and J by 4 bases, with 13 bases left in between. The CDR3 DNA follows: TGCAGTGCCTCCATGACCGTTAATCAGCCCCAGCATTTT. The encoded protein is CSASMTVNQPQHF.

This clonotype was seen only a few times. V is TRBV20-1 and J is TRBJ1-1; possible D gene TRBD1, 5 bases. With 3 bases removed from V and 6 bases from J, the gap between germline ends came to 11 bases. Germline CDR1 and CDR2: DFQATT and SNEGSKA (reference sequence). This CDR3 has 12 residues. The DNA for the CDR3 is TGCAGTGCTAGCCCGGAGGGACCTGAAGCTTTCTTT. It translates to CSASPEGPEAFF.

This clonotype appeared many times. The CDR3 DNA sequence: TGCGCCAGCAGCCAAGATCGGGCGGGGTCCTACGAGCAGTACTTC. Protein product: CASSQDRAGSYEQYF. The chain employs TRBV4-1 and TRBJ2-7; D perhaps matches TRBD2 (6 bases). Trimming took off 0 bases at V and 1 base at J, with 10 bases between the two ends. CDR3 length equals 15 residues. Germline CDR1 MGHRA, CDR2 YSYEKL.

This clonotype was observed a single time. This could be a read error, since a much larger clone is one nucleotide away. The chain couples TRBV7-2 to TRBJ2-1; 10 nucleotides agree with TRBD1. Germline lookup yields CDR1 SGHTA and CDR2 FQGNSA. Trimming took 5 bases from V and 10 from J; bases not matched to a gene: 5. The CDR3 length is 13 residues. In nucleotides, the CDR3 is TGTGCCAGCAGCCCAACGACAGGGGGCGAGCAGTTCTTC. Protein sequence: CASSPTTGGEQFF.

The rearrangement uses TRBV2 and TRBJ1-6; no reliable D call. V lost 7 bases and J 1 base, leaving 8 bases between the germline ends. CDR3 length: 14 amino acids. Germline assignment: CDR1 SNHLY and CDR2 FYNNEI. CDR3 region: CASKTQSYNSPLHF. As DNA, the CDR3 is TGTGCCAGCAAAACGCAGTCCTATAATTCACCCCTCCACTTT.

Details on this clonotype: Since a much larger clone is just one base distant, this may be a read error. The chain uses TRBV7-9 and TRBJ2-5; perhaps TRBD2 as D (5 bases). Gene TRBJ2-7 matches the end of the DNA better, so the J call may be wrong. Germline CDR1 and CDR2: SEHNR and FQNEAQ (reference sequence). CDR3 length equals 15 residues. CDR3 in amino acids: CASSKAKGEAHEQYF. The CDR3 DNA is TGTGCCAGCAGCAAAGCTAAGGGAGAGGCCCACGAGCAGTACTTC.

About this clonotype itself: It may be a read error: a sequence one base away is much more abundant. This rearrangement joins TRBV24-1 to TRBJ2-1; D is undetermined. The CDR3 totals 14 residues. Germline-derived CDR1 and CDR2 are KGHDR and SFDVKD. CDR3 in amino acids: CATRDSLSSNEQFF. The CDR3 DNA reads TGTGCCACCAGGGATTCCCTTTCTAGCAATGAGCAGTTCTTC.

This clonotype showed up just a few times. The genes are TRBV2 and TRBJ2-3; D unclear. V lost 3 bases, J lost 10 bases, and 14 bases lay in between. This CDR3 has 13 amino acids. Germline CDR1 is SNHLY and CDR2 is FYNNEI. CDR3 residues: CASSETELGAQYF. The CDR3 DNA is TGTGCCAGCAGTGAGACCGAATTGGGCGCGCAGTATTTT. The entire variable domain, with the rest obtained from reference TRBV2 and TRBJ2-3, is as follows: EPEVTQTPSHQVTQMGQEVILRCVPISNHLYFYWYRQILGQKVEFLVSFYNNEISEKSEIFDDQFSVERPDGSNFTLKIRSTKLEDSAMYFCASSETELGAQYFGPGTRLTVL.

In this sample, this clonotype turned up a few times. This chain uses TRBV5-1 with TRBJ2-1, with D possibly TRBD2 on 6 matching bases. Trimming took off 3 bases at V and 4 bases at J, with 17 bases between the two ends. The CDR3 totals 16 residues. Germline loops: CDR1 SGHRS, CDR2 YFSETQ. CDR3 amino acids: CASSSGETAAYNEQFF. The CDR3 nucleotides read TGCGCCAGCAGCTCGGGGGAGACAGCGGCATACAATGAGCAGTTCTTC.

This clonotype was seen at least ten times. The CDR3 here is CAWSPGTARPYEQYF. For the CDR3, the DNA is TGTGCCTGGAGTCCCGGGACAGCAAGACCCTACGAGCAGTACTTC. V usage is TRBV30 and J usage is TRBJ2-7, with 7 bases matching TRBD1. There are 15 residues in the CDR3. J lost 2 bases, V lost 2 bases, and 9 bases had no gene match. CDR1 GTSNPN and CDR2 SVGIG come from the germline V gene (reference sequence). Filled out from reference TRBV30 and TRBJ2-7, the complete variable domain reads SQTIHQWPATLVQPVGSPLSLECTVEGTSNPNLYWYRQAAGRGLQLLFYSVGIGQISSEVPQNLSASRPQDRQFILSSKKLLLSDSGFYLCAWSPGTARPYEQYFGPGTRLTVT.

Of note for this clonotype: Being one base from a much bigger clone, this may be a read error. J is TRBJ2-3 and V is TRBV12-3 or TRBV12-4; 12 nucleotides line up with TRBD2. Trimming at V came to 1 base and at J to 14 bases, leaving 7 bases not matched to a gene. This CDR3 is built from 14 residues. The CDR3 nucleotides read TGTGCCAGCAGTTTAGGGACTAGCGGGGTAGCGCGGTATTTT. Translation gives CASSLGTSGVARYF.

This clonotype has a handful of counts. The genes are TRBV20-1 and TRBJ1-1; 7 positions agree with TRBD1. V lost 6 bases, J lost 1 base, and 8 bases stayed unmatched. Per germline, CDR1 DFQATT and CDR2 SNEGSKA (reference sequence). This CDR3 has 14 residues. This chain's CDR3 is CSAEGYRGNTEAFF. The CDR3 bases are TGCAGTGCAGAGGGGTACAGGGGGAACACTGAAGCTTTCTTT.

The gene calls are TRBV28 and TRBJ1-4; D perhaps matches TRBD1 (5 bases). Germline V CDR1 and CDR2: MDHEN, SYDVKM. The CDR3 contains 18 residues. V lost 2 bases and J lost 3, with 19 bases in between. CDR3 sequence: CASSLLRSGVIANEKLFF. In DNA form, the CDR3 reads TGTGCCAGCAGTTTACTAAGATCGGGGGTTATCGCTAATGAAAAACTGTTTTTT. The full variable domain, in which reference TRBV28 and TRBJ1-4 provide the parts outside the CDR3, is DVKVTQSSRYLVKRTGEKVFLECVQDMDHENMFWYRQDPGLGLRLIYFSYDVKMKEKGDIPEGYSVSREKKERFSLILESASTNQTSMYLCASSLLRSGVIANEKLFFGSGTQLSVL.

This clonotype showed up many times. The chain joins TRBV20-1 to TRBJ2-3; TRBD2 matches 13 bases. Germline-derived CDR1 and CDR2 are DFQATT and SNEGSKA (reference sequence). V gave up 7 bases and J gave up 8 bases; unmatched junction bases: 6. The CDR3 spans 13 residues. The CDR3 DNA sequence: TGCAGTGACGGACTAGCGGGAGTCGGTACGCAGTATTTT. Translated, it gives CSDGLAGVGTQYF.

With respect to this clonotype: Being one base from a much bigger clone, this may be a read error. The genes are TRBV20-1 and TRBJ1-5, with TRBD1 matching 10 bases. The V gene end was trimmed by 5 bases and the J gene end by 7 bases; junction bases not matched to a gene: 14. The CDR3 contains 16 residues. Germline CDR1 reads DFQATT; CDR2 reads SNEGSKA (reference sequence). The CDR3 nucleotides are TGCAGTGCTGGGCAGTCGACGACAGGGGGCCGACAGCCCCAGCATTTT. Translating gives CSAGQSTTGGRQPQHF.

The V and J genes are TRBV20-1 and TRBJ1-2, with 7 bases identical to TRBD1. Germline values: CDR1 DFQATT, CDR2 SNEGSKA (reference sequence). V gave up 3 bases and J gave up 5 bases; unmatched junction bases: 3. CDR3 size: 12 residues. CDR3 sequence (DNA): TGCAGTGCTAGGGACAGGTTTTATGGCTACACCTTC. Translating gives CSARDRFYGYTF.

The V and J genes are TRBV7-8 and TRBJ2-5; perhaps D is TRBD1 or TRBD2 (5 bases each). CDR3 length: 14 amino acids. The germline CDR1 and CDR2 sequences are SGHVS and FQNEAQ. The V and J ends lost 4 bases and 5 bases respectively, with 14 bases between them. The CDR3 is CASSSPRDRETQYF. As DNA, the CDR3 is TGTGCCAGCAGCTCCCCCAGGGACCGGGAGACCCAGTACTTC.

Worth noting for this clonotype: The junction departs from germline at one end; a sequencing error may be responsible. The chain couples TRBV27 to TRBJ1-4; 7 positions match TRBD1. Per the germline V gene, CDR1 is MNHEY and CDR2 is SMNVEV (reference sequence). CDR3 length equals 14 residues. Here the CDR3 DNA reads TGTGCCAGCAGTTCGGACAGGCTTAATGAAAAACGGTTTTTT. This gives the protein CASSSDRLNEKRFF.